Listed below are T cell receptor beta chains from one sample, sequenced in a study of T cell repertoires in cytomegalovirus infection. Their cognate antigens are unknown. TCRdb fed the reads into MiXCR, producing one record per CDR3 protein. The data show 600,000 to 700,000 distinct CDR3 sequences, 33% seen once. The sequences come from cultured PBMCs, collected from culture after CMV antigen stimulation. Receptor source: a human donor in good health (CMV status not recorded). Some clones in this sample may be carry-over from other donors' samples. Each CDR3 is given with its conserved first and last residue. A D gene is named only where the DNA matches it firmly. Clone size, where shown, is once, few, many, or a class for clones that have expanded.

j_gene: TRBJ2-5; v_gene: TRBV29-1; abundance: .; d_gene: .; CDR3aa: CSVAGTQYF; CDR3nt: TGCAGCGTTGCTGGGACCCAGTACTTC
j_gene: TRBJ1-4; v_gene: TRBV27; abundance: few; d_gene: TRBD1; CDR3aa: CASSSIRTGGSNEKLFF; CDR3nt: TGTGCCAGCAGTTCAATCCGGACAGGGGGTAGTAATGAAAAACTGTTTTTT
j_gene: TRBJ2-6; v_gene: TRBV7-2; abundance: many; d_gene: TRBD2; CDR3aa: CASSALSGNSGANVLTF; CDR3nt: TGTGCCAGCAGCGCACTTAGCGGGAACTCTGGGGCCAACGTCCTGACTTTC
j_gene: TRBJ1-4; v_gene: TRBV7-8; abundance: many; d_gene: .; CDR3aa: CASSPGPSATNEKLFF; CDR3nt: TGTGCCAGCAGCCCTGGGCCAAGTGCAACTAATGAAAAACTGTTTTTT
j_gene: TRBJ1-2; v_gene: TRBV6-1; abundance: few; d_gene: .; CDR3aa: CASSERWRQLYGYTF; CDR3nt: TGTGCCAGCAGTGAGAGGTGGAGACAGCTCTATGGCTACACCTTC
j_gene: TRBJ2-1; v_gene: TRBV7-2; abundance: many; d_gene: TRBD2; CDR3aa: CASRVAGTSGANEQFF; CDR3nt: TGTGCCAGCCGCGTTGCCGGGACTAGCGGGGCAAATGAGCAGTTCTTC
j_gene: TRBJ1-4; v_gene: TRBV20-1; abundance: .; d_gene: .; CDR3aa: CSARDLAGPPHRARKLFF; CDR3nt: TGCAGTGCTAGAGATCTGGCAGGCCCCCCACATCGCGCGAGAAAACTGTTTTTT
j_gene: TRBJ2-7; v_gene: TRBV20-1; abundance: .; d_gene: TRBD2; CDR3aa: CSATTSGRASHEQYF; CDR3nt: TGCAGTGCTACAACTAGCGGGAGGGCTAGCCACGAGCAGTACTTC
j_gene: TRBJ2-5; v_gene: TRBV29-1; abundance: .; d_gene: TRBD2; CDR3aa: CSDLRRERGWRETQYF; CDR3nt: TGCAGCGATTTACGGCGGGAGAGGGGTTGGCGAGAGACCCAGTACTTC
j_gene: TRBJ2-5; v_gene: TRBV7-2; abundance: many; d_gene: TRBD2; CDR3aa: CASSYPPSGIKETQYF; CDR3nt: TGTGCCAGCAGCTACCCTCCTAGCGGGATTAAAGAGACCCAGTACTTC
j_gene: TRBJ2-3; v_gene: TRBV4-1; abundance: .; d_gene: .; CDR3aa: CASSPLGVGTDTQYF; CDR3nt: TGCGCCAGCAGCCCGCTGGGCGTTGGCACAGATACGCAGTATTTT
j_gene: TRBJ2-5; v_gene: TRBV11-3; abundance: .; d_gene: TRBD2; CDR3aa: CGSSLGPSGVLETQYF; CDR3nt: TGTGGCAGCAGCTTAGGGCCTAGCGGAGTGTTGGAGACCCAGTACTTC
j_gene: TRBJ1-5; v_gene: TRBV18; abundance: .; d_gene: .; CDR3aa: CASSPKGLSNQPQHF; CDR3nt: TGTGCCAGCTCCCCTAAAGGGCTAAGCAATCAGCCCCAGCATTTT
j_gene: TRBJ2-4; v_gene: TRBV11-2; abundance: .; d_gene: TRBD1; CDR3aa: CASSLDHWDSTQYF; CDR3nt: TGTGCCAGCAGCTTAGATCACTGGGACAGTACGCAGTACTTC
j_gene: TRBJ2-2; v_gene: TRBV7-2; abundance: .; d_gene: TRBD2; CDR3aa: CASRTRGLAGASGELFF; CDR3nt: TGTGCCAGCAGAACACGCGGACTAGCGGGAGCCTCCGGGGAGCTGTTTTTT
j_gene: TRBJ2-7; v_gene: TRBV7-4; abundance: few; d_gene: TRBD1; CDR3aa: CASSLGYRGHYEQYF; CDR3nt: TGTGCCAGCAGCTTAGGTTACAGGGGGCATTACGAGCAGTACTTC
j_gene: TRBJ1-5; v_gene: TRBV28; abundance: few; d_gene: TRBD1; CDR3aa: CASSRDSYNQPQHF; CDR3nt: TGTGCCAGCAGTAGGGACAGTTATAATCAGCCCCAGCATTTT
j_gene: TRBJ2-2; v_gene: TRBV20-1; abundance: .; d_gene: TRBD2; CDR3aa: CSARDGAGGIHGELFF; CDR3nt: TGCAGTGCTAGAGATGGGGCGGGAGGAATCCACGGGGAGCTGTTTTTT
j_gene: TRBJ2-7; v_gene: TRBV6-6; abundance: .; d_gene: .; CDR3aa: CASSYPGRSSYEQYF; CDR3nt: TGTGCCAGCAGTTACCCGGGACGGTCTTCCTACGAGCAGTACTTC
j_gene: TRBJ1-5; v_gene: TRBV11-2; abundance: .; d_gene: .; CDR3aa: CASSLGWRGQPQHF; CDR3nt: TGTGCCAGCAGCTTGGGGTGGCGCGGGCAGCCCCAGCATTTT
j_gene: TRBJ2-5; v_gene: TRBV6-1; abundance: .; d_gene: .; CDR3aa: CASSSHRYGRSGLIQGTQYF; CDR3nt: TGTGCCAGCAGCTCCCACCGATACGGTCGCTCAGGACTTATACAAGGGACCCAGTACTTC
j_gene: TRBJ2-5; v_gene: TRBV7-2; abundance: many; d_gene: .; CDR3aa: CASSQDSQETQYF; CDR3nt: TGTGCCAGCAGCCAGGACAGCCAAGAGACCCAGTACTTC
j_gene: TRBJ2-1; v_gene: TRBV20-1; abundance: once; d_gene: TRBD1; CDR3aa: CSASARGRDVNDNEQFF; CDR3nt: TGCAGTGCCTCGGCCAGGGGGCGCGATGTGAACGACAATGAGCAGTTCTTC
j_gene: TRBJ1-5; v_gene: TRBV19; abundance: few; d_gene: .; CDR3aa: CASSMWGNQPQHF; CDR3nt: TGTGCCAGTAGTATGTGGGGTAATCAGCCCCAGCATTTT
j_gene: TRBJ1-5; v_gene: TRBV27; abundance: .; d_gene: .; CDR3aa: CASRPRAGNQPQHF; CDR3nt: TGTGCCAGCAGACCAAGGGCAGGGAATCAGCCCCAGCATTTT
j_gene: TRBJ1-1; v_gene: TRBV7-6; abundance: .; d_gene: .; CDR3aa: CASSFRTAEAFF; CDR3nt: TGTGCCAGCAGCTTTAGGACTGCGGAAGCTTTCTTT
j_gene: TRBJ2-2; v_gene: TRBV2; abundance: .; d_gene: .; CDR3aa: CASSQSGIANTGELFF; CDR3nt: TGTGCCAGCAGCCAGTCAGGGATCGCGAACACCGGGGAGCTGTTTTTT
j_gene: TRBJ2-6; v_gene: TRBV20-1; abundance: once; d_gene: .; CDR3aa: CSASSGHLSGANVLTF; CDR3nt: TGCAGTGCTAGTTCCGGACACCTCTCTGGGGCCAACGTCCTGACTTTC
j_gene: TRBJ2-7; v_gene: TRBV7-2; abundance: few; d_gene: .; CDR3aa: CASSLVLGRGGEQYF; CDR3nt: TGTGCCAGCAGTTTAGTTTTGGGCAGGGGAGGCGAGCAGTACTTC
j_gene: TRBJ1-1; v_gene: TRBV7-4; abundance: .; d_gene: .; CDR3aa: CASSLKGNSGAGAFF; CDR3nt: TGTGCCAGCAGCTTAAAAGGCAATTCGGGGGCTGGGGCTTTCTTT
j_gene: TRBJ2-1; v_gene: TRBV6-5; abundance: .; d_gene: .; CDR3aa: CASSPTFSSYNEQFF; CDR3nt: TGTGCCAGCAGTCCGACTTTTAGCTCCTACAATGAGCAGTTCTTC
j_gene: TRBJ1-2; v_gene: TRBV30; abundance: once; d_gene: .; CDR3aa: CAWSVIVTSYGYTF; CDR3nt: TGTGCCTGGAGTGTAATCGTGACATCCTATGGCTACACCTTC
j_gene: TRBJ1-2; v_gene: TRBV10-3; abundance: .; d_gene: .; CDR3aa: CAISAGEVGYTF; CDR3nt: TGTGCCATCAGTGCTGGTGAGGTTGGCTACACCTTC
j_gene: TRBJ1-3; v_gene: TRBV6-2/TRBV6-3; abundance: few; d_gene: .; CDR3aa: CASRSAAIAGNTIYF; CDR3nt: TGTGCCAGCAGAAGCGCTGCCATCGCTGGAAACACCATATATTTT
j_gene: TRBJ1-2; v_gene: TRBV6-5; abundance: few; d_gene: .; CDR3aa: CASKRHPGDGYTF; CDR3nt: TGTGCCAGCAAGAGACACCCTGGGGATGGCTACACCTTC
j_gene: TRBJ2-2; v_gene: TRBV20-1; abundance: .; d_gene: TRBD2; CDR3aa: CSARDASGGRTGELFF; CDR3nt: TGCAGTGCTAGAGATGCTAGCGGGGGTCGAACCGGGGAGCTGTTTTTT
j_gene: TRBJ2-7; v_gene: TRBV6-6; abundance: .; d_gene: .; CDR3aa: CASSPGDTYEQYF; CDR3nt: TGTGCCAGCAGTCCAGGGGACACCTACGAGCAGTACTTC
j_gene: TRBJ1-1; v_gene: TRBV5-1; abundance: few; d_gene: TRBD1; CDR3aa: CASSPGQGGSTEAFF; CDR3nt: TGCGCCAGCAGCCCCGGACAGGGTGGGAGCACTGAAGCTTTCTTT
j_gene: TRBJ2-1; v_gene: TRBV7-2; abundance: few; d_gene: TRBD2; CDR3aa: CASSFLAGAHNEQFF; CDR3nt: TGTGCCAGCAGCTTCCTAGCGGGAGCTCACAATGAGCAGTTCTTC
j_gene: TRBJ2-1; v_gene: TRBV12-3/TRBV12-4; abundance: few; d_gene: .; CDR3aa: CASSLNALNEQFF; CDR3nt: TGTGCCAGCAGTTTAAACGCTCTCAATGAGCAGTTCTTC
j_gene: TRBJ1-5; v_gene: TRBV6-1; abundance: few; d_gene: .; CDR3aa: CASSVLLAPEVPQHF; CDR3nt: TGTGCCAGCAGCGTTCTCTTGGCCCCTGAAGTGCCCCAGCATTTT
j_gene: TRBJ2-2; v_gene: TRBV7-2; abundance: .; d_gene: .; CDR3aa: CASSLKGINTGELFF; CDR3nt: TGTGCCAGCAGCTTAAAGGGCATCAACACCGGGGAGCTGTTTTTT
j_gene: TRBJ2-1; v_gene: TRBV20-1; abundance: few; d_gene: .; CDR3aa: CSARDRGPLGEQFF; CDR3nt: TGCAGTGCTAGAGATCGGGGGCCCCTGGGTGAGCAGTTCTTC
j_gene: TRBJ2-3; v_gene: TRBV24-1; abundance: .; d_gene: TRBD2; CDR3aa: CATSDPRGSGGSTDTQYF; CDR3nt: TGTGCCACCAGTGATCCTCGTGGTAGCGGGGGGAGCACAGATACGCAGTATTTT
j_gene: TRBJ2-7; v_gene: TRBV6-6; abundance: .; d_gene: .; CDR3aa: CASSYYSSDTYEQYF; CDR3nt: TGTGCCAGCAGTTATTATTCGAGTGACACCTACGAGCAGTACTTC
j_gene: TRBJ2-7; v_gene: TRBV2; abundance: .; d_gene: TRBD1; CDR3aa: CASSADRGPYEQYF; CDR3nt: TGTGCCAGCAGTGCAGACAGGGGCCCTTACGAGCAGTACTTC
j_gene: TRBJ1-2; v_gene: TRBV4-3; abundance: .; d_gene: .; CDR3aa: CASSQDEIGGVNYGYTF; CDR3nt: TGCGCCAGCAGCCAAGATGAAATCGGGGGCGTTAACTATGGCTACACCTTC
j_gene: TRBJ2-5; v_gene: TRBV9; abundance: .; d_gene: .; CDR3aa: CASSGTVRGTQYF; CDR3nt: TGTGCCAGCAGCGGGACGGTCAGGGGGACCCAGTACTTC
j_gene: TRBJ2-3; v_gene: TRBV12-3/TRBV12-4; abundance: .; d_gene: .; CDR3aa: CASLSSADTQYF; CDR3nt: TGTGCCAGCTTATCGAGCGCAGATACGCAGTATTTT
j_gene: TRBJ2-3; v_gene: TRBV5-4; abundance: .; d_gene: .; CDR3aa: CASSFRDRAYTQYF; CDR3nt: TGTGCCAGCAGCTTTCGGGATCGCGCTTATACGCAGTATTTT
j_gene: TRBJ1-5; v_gene: TRBV28; abundance: .; d_gene: .; CDR3aa: CASSSTGATGQPQHF; CDR3nt: TGTGCCAGCAGTTCAACCGGGGCAACGGGTCAGCCCCAGCATTTT
j_gene: TRBJ2-1; v_gene: TRBV28; abundance: once; d_gene: .; CDR3aa: CASSWPLSRGERNEQFF; CDR3nt: TGTGCCAGCAGTTGGCCCCTCTCCCGGGGCGAAAGGAATGAGCAGTTCTTC
j_gene: TRBJ1-5; v_gene: TRBV11-2; abundance: few; d_gene: .; CDR3aa: CASSSWTNQPQHF; CDR3nt: TGTGCCAGCAGCTCCTGGACCAATCAGCCCCAGCATTTT
j_gene: TRBJ2-1; v_gene: TRBV3-1; abundance: few; d_gene: .; CDR3aa: CASSQDPNSYNEQFF; CDR3nt: TGTGCCAGCAGCCAAGATCCCAACTCCTACAATGAGCAGTTCTTC
j_gene: TRBJ2-2; v_gene: TRBV7-6; abundance: few; d_gene: .; CDR3aa: CASSLVTGNTGELFF; CDR3nt: TGTGCCAGCAGCTTAGTAACGGGAAACACCGGGGAGCTGTTTTTT